The T cell receptor (beta chain) under discussion was sequenced for a study of T cell repertoires in cytomegalovirus infection. Study at large: A matching HLA type, together with CMV infection, was signaled by public TCR beta signatures.

Trimming shortened V by 1 base and J by 8 bases, and 11 bases separated the two germline ends. Germline V gene sequence: CDR1 SGHTA, CDR2 FQGNSA. CDR3 size: 13 residues. The study's findings and limits: Dominant in the ex vivo response were TCR beta clonotypes restricted by HLA-C and specific for CMV.

This clonotype was recorded many times. Its antigen remains unknown. TCRdb independently ran MiXCR on the reads; one entry per CDR3 protein. The sample holds over 300,000 distinct CDR3 sequences, 15% to 20% seen once. The chain couples TRBV7-2 to TRBJ1-2; D uncertain. The sample was PBMCs. This TCR was sampled from a human donor in good health (CMV status not recorded). Some clones in this sample may be carry-over from other donors' samples. CDR3 amino acids: CASSLGPQDGYTF. The CDR3 DNA reads TGTGCCAGCAGCTTAGGCCCCCAGGACGGCTACACCTTC.